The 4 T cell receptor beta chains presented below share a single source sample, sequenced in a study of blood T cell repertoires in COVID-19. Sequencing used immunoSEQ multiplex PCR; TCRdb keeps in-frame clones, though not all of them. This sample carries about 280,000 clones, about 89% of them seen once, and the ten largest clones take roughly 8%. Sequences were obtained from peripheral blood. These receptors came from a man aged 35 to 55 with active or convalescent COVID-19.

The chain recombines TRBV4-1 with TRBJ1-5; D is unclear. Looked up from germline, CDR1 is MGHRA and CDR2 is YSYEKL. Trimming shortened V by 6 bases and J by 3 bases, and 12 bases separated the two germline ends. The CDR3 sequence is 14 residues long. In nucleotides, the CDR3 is TGCGCCAGCAGGGCAGATGTTTTCAATCAGCCCCAGCATTTT. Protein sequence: CASRADVFNQPQHF.

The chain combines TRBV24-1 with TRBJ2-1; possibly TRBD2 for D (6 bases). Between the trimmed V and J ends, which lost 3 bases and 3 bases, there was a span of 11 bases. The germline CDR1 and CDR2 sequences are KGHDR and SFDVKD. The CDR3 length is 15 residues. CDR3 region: CATSDLGGYYNEQFF. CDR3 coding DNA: TGTGCCACCAGTGATCTAGGAGGGTACTACAATGAGCAGTTCTTC.

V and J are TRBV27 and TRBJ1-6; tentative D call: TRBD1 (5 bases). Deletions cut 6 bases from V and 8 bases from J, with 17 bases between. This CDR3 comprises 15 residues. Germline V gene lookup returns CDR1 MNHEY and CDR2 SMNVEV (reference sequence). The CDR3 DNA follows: TGTGCCAGCAGCCAATCGGGGGATGTCGATTCACCCCTCCACTTT. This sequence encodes CASSQSGDVDSPLHF.

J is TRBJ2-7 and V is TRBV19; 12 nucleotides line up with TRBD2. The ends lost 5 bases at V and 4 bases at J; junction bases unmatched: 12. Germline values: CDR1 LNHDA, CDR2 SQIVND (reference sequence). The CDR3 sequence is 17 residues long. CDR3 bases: TGTGCCAGTAGTTTGGGGCTAGCGGGAGGGTCTGGATACGAGCAGTACTTC. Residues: CASSLGLAGGSGYEQYF.